Below are 3 T cell receptor beta chains sequenced from a single sample in a study of graft-versus-host responses after intestinal transplantation (dated by TCRdb to the early 2020s). What the time point label conveys for this sample: cells obtained before transplantation from donor or recipient. The library relied on the immunoSEQ multiplex PCR assay. In TCRdb, the immuneACCESS table is reduced to in-frame sequences with V and J assigned. These tables do not hold every clone; where another copy was compared, an unresolved V gene accounts for under half, and the others remain unexplained. This sample lists about 110,000 clones; 90% to 95% were detected once. The ten top clones hold roughly 1% of the sample. Their target antigens are unknown. The sample consisted of unstimulated CD8+ T cells sorted from spleen or lymph node cells, taken before transplant. The receptor set was obtained from a human donor who was the organ donor for an intestinal transplant.

The rearrangement joins TRBV9 to TRBJ2-1; 13 nucleotides match TRBD2. J gave up 8 bases and V 3 bases, and 8 bases lay outside the gene matches. The germline V gene encodes CDR1 SGDLS and CDR2 YYNGEE. The CDR3 extends over 16 amino acids. CDR3 coding DNA: TGTGCCAGCAGCGAGACTAGCGGGAGGATTGTGGATGAGCAGTTCTTC. It encodes CASSETSGRIVDEQFF.

This clone was seen a few times. The V gene is TRBV2, the J gene TRBJ2-5; no clear D gene. The CDR3 length is 14 residues. V lost 3 bases and J 3 bases, leaving 11 bases between the germline ends. CDR1 and CDR2 from the germline V gene are SNHLY and FYNNEI. For the CDR3, the DNA is TGTGCCAGCAGTGAGATCGGAGTCGAAGAGACCCAGTACTTC. It translates to CASSEIGVEETQYF.

V is TRBV4-3 and J is TRBJ2-1; D is unclear. Trimming took 0 bases from V and 7 from J, leaving 4 bases between them. This CDR3 region has 12 residues. Germline V lookup: CDR1 LGHNA, CDR2 YSLEER. For the CDR3, the DNA is TGCGCCAGCAGCCAAGATAGGAATGAGCAGTTCTTC. This translates into CASSQDRNEQFF.